The source of this T cell receptor (beta chain) is a study of CD8+ T cells in alopecia areata (dated by TCRdb to the late 2010s). As for the study more broadly: Treated patients were enrolled in an open-label pilot trial of oral tofacitinib, 5 to 10 mg twice daily, for moderate-to-severe alopecia areata. Patients received tofacitinib for 6 to 18 months and were then followed off drug for 6 months to check for delayed response and recurrence. Disease severity in treated patients was measured with the SALT score, which quantifies the percentage of affected scalp surface area. The study used high-throughput TCRbeta sequencing to examine T cell clonal expansion in alopecia areata, in both the C3H/HeJ mouse model and human patients. In humans, TCRbeta sequencing was performed on scalp tissue and on sorted CD4+ and CD8+ peripheral blood T cells from healthy controls and from patients with patchy or totalis/universalis alopecia areata. Biopsies were taken from tofacitinib-treated patients at baseline and at 4 and 24 weeks of treatment, and a later scalp biopsy was taken in several of the tofacitinib-treated patients. Scalp clonality was compared across normal scalp (n=4), patchy alopecia areata scalp (n=8), and alopecia totalis/universalis scalp (n=8). The RNA source kit depended on sample type: the PAXgene miRNA kit for fixed scalp, the miRNeasy kit for PBMCs, and the RNeasy kit for mouse skin. TCRbeta CDR3 regions were amplified by immunoSEQ multiplex PCR using 35 Vbeta forward and 13 Jbeta reverse primers. Study-level results and caveats: With tofacitinib, both scalp clonality and the number of expanded CD8+ clones among the top 100 scalp clones went down significantly. During tofacitinib treatment, many expanded lesional clones remained in scalp and blood, and this persistence may partly explain relapse after treatment is stopped. TCR sequences shared between patients were less clear than in mice, possibly partly because of HLA diversity in the patient population. The treated cohort was small, with a single nonresponder, so links between baseline CD8+ expansion and response need larger studies. Unlike mouse skin, which is dominated by gammadelta T cells, normal human skin has resident alphabeta T cells that are also sequenced, and this complicates analysis of the scalp TCR repertoire. Compared with normal scalp, lesional scalp, particularly in alopecia totalis/universalis, had higher clonality and more expanded CD8+ clones, which suggests antigenic drive.

Worth noting for this clone: There is no known antigen for this receptor. No much larger clone is present one base from it, and per-base qualities are unavailable.

For this chain, trimming is 3 bases at the V end and 4 bases at the J end, and the number of junction bases without a gene match is 5. The germline V gene yields SGDLS for CDR1 and YYNGEE for CDR2. The CDR3 sequence holds 16 residues, the cysteine and phenylalanine included. Only the CDR3 DNA is retained, 48 bases long and in frame from the first base. Preparation of the library involved the immunoSEQ multiplex PCR assay. RNA was extracted from all samples and reverse transcribed into cDNA as template for TCR sequencing. First-strand cDNA was synthesized using SuperScript III with a 2:1 mix of oligo-dT and random hexamers. A synthetic immune receptor repertoire was used to measure amplification bias, and any remaining bias was corrected computationally. In the source study's methods: Raw reads were preprocessed for error removal, and CDR3 was defined according to IMGT conventions as running from the conserved cysteine to phenylalanine. To get clonality, Shannon entropy was normalized by log2 of the number of productive unique TCRs and the result was subtracted from 1. Scalp TCRbeta sequences were cross-referenced with sorted blood CD4 and CD8 repertoires so that the CD4 or CD8 identity of scalp clones could be inferred. TCRdb's version of the immuneACCESS table is confined to in-frame rearrangements and falls short of the full clone set. An unresolved V gene accounts for under half of the shortfall where checked; the remainder is of unknown origin. V, J and clone size were drawn from that table, and D and trimming were deduced from the DNA. In all, the sample holds 85,000 to 95,000 clones, and around 71% of those were seen once. The top ten hold roughly a sixth of the sample.

The treatment or condition label, as the study defines it: oral pan-JAK inhibitor, 5-10 mg twice daily. Lesional scalp punch biopsies and peripheral blood were obtained from alopecia areata patients. PBMCs were isolated by density centrifugation and stained for CD3, CD4 and CD8, after which CD4+ and CD8+ T cells were sorted on a FACSAria. Recombination connected TRBV9 to TRBJ2-1; 12 bases in the junction line up with TRBD2. Sample: CD8+ T cells sorted from blood, taken at week 44, from a patient treated with tofacitinib. The sequence was obtained from a human donor with alopecia areata. The DNA reads as follows: TGTGCCAGCAGCGCCCGACTAGCGGGGGAGTACAATGAGCAGTTCTTC. It translates to CASSARLAGEYNEQFF.